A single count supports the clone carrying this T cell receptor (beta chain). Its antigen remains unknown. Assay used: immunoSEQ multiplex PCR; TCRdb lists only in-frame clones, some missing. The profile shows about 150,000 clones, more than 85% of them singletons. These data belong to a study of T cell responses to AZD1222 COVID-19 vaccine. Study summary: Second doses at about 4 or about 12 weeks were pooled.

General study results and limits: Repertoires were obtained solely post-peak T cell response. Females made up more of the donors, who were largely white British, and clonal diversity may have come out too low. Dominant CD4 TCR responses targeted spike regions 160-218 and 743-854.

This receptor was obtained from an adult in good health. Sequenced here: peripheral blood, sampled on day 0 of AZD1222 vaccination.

The CDR3 protein is CASSAQGLANTGELFF. The CDR3 DNA is TGCGCCAGCAGCGCACAGGGGCTAGCGAACACCGGGGAGCTGTTTTTT. The rearrangement uses TRBV5-1 and TRBJ2-2; 7 nucleotides line up with TRBD1. The CDR3 has 16 residues. Germline trimming cut 4 bases from V and 0 bases from J; bases unmatched to any gene: 6. Germline CDR1 reads SGHRS; CDR2 reads YFSETQ.